This T cell receptor beta chain came from a study of cytomegalovirus exposure and HLA in healthy donors. Study-wide points: The sole available immune exposure information was CMV serostatus. Across donors, sequencing depth was assumed by presence/absence analyses to be roughly uniform. The investigators catalogued 164 TCR beta chains as cytomegalovirus-associated.

Vbeta (60) and Jbeta (13) primers were used in the PCR. Measured with immunoSEQ multiplex PCR; TCRdb has only the in-frame clones, and not every one. This table holds around 170,000 clones, 84% found once. Trimming cost V 3 bases and J 0 bases; bases outside gene matches: 13. Germline assignment: CDR1 MGHRA and CDR2 YSYEKL. The CDR3 sequence is 19 residues long. Comment on this clone: Its antigen is still unknown.

The TCR originated in a boy aged 2 to 10 in good health and CMV-seronegative. The chain uses TRBV4-1 and TRBJ2-5, with 10 bases aligning to TRBD2. Sequences were obtained from PBMCs. For the CDR3, the DNA is TGCGCCAGCAGCCAGGCAACCGGGACTAGCGATGAGTACCAAGAGACCCAGTACTTC. Its translation: CASSQATGTSDEYQETQYF.